Listed below are T cell receptor beta chains from one sample, sequenced in a study of T cell changes during pregnancy in multiple sclerosis. Here immunoSEQ multiplex PCR was the method, and the copy in TCRdb shows in-frame clones only, minus some. The sample lists over 70,000 clones; roughly 93% were seen once. Here the sequenced sample was peripheral blood, taken in the third trimester of pregnancy. The receptors here all came from a female donor with multiple sclerosis, enrolled in a pregnancy study. Both conserved end residues are part of each CDR3. Fields, in order: D gene, V gene, J gene, clone size, CDR3 protein, CDR3 DNA. The D gene is left open where the match is weak. Size is omitted from some rows. Given values are once, few, many or a class for expanded clones.

>NA|TRBV18|TRBJ2-2|NA
CASSPPTRTGELFF
TGTGCCAGCTCACCGCCGACTAGGACCGGGGAGCTGTTTTTT
>NA|TRBV6-1|TRBJ1-1|NA
CASSEVSSSEAFF
TGTGCCAGCAGTGAAGTTAGCAGCTCTGAAGCTTTCTTT
>NA|TRBV28|TRBJ2-5|NA
CASLDYQETQYF
TGTGCCAGCCTGGACTACCAAGAGACCCAGTACTTC
>NA|TRBV7-9|TRBJ1-2|NA
CASSLSGVPSYGYTF
TGTGCCAGCAGCTTGTCAGGGGTCCCGAGCTATGGCTACACCTTC
>NA|TRBV5-5|TRBJ1-2|NA
CASSHQANYGYTF
TGTGCCAGCAGCCACCAGGCTAACTATGGCTACACCTTC
>TRBD2|TRBV11-1|TRBJ2-1|once
CASSPTGTSGNDEQFF
TGTGCCAGCAGTCCAACCGGGACTAGCGGGAACGATGAGCAGTTCTTC
>NA|TRBV11-2|TRBJ2-7|NA
CASSLGYSGYEQYF
TGTGCCAGCAGCTTAGGTTATAGCGGTTACGAGCAGTACTTC
>TRBD2|TRBV30|TRBJ2-1|once
CAWSVTRTSGTYNEQFF
TGTGCCTGGAGTGTAACCCGGACTAGCGGGACCTACAATGAGCAGTTCTTC
>NA|TRBV28|TRBJ1-1|NA
CASSSGTIKTEAFF
TGTGCCAGCAGCTCAGGGACAATCAAGACTGAAGCTTTCTTT
>NA|TRBV9|TRBJ2-7|NA
CASSVGESYEQYF
TGTGCCAGCAGCGTAGGGGAGAGCTACGAGCAGTACTTC
>TRBD2|TRBV7-9|TRBJ2-1|NA
CASSSSLAGGAVNEQFF
TGTGCCAGCAGCTCGAGCCTAGCGGGAGGGGCCGTCAATGAGCAGTTCTTC
>TRBD2|TRBV28|TRBJ2-7|once
CASSPGLAETYEQYF
TGTGCCAGCAGCCCGGGACTAGCGGAGACCTACGAGCAGTACTTC
>NA|TRBV28|TRBJ2-3|NA
CARGGGTQSTDTQYF
TGTGCCAGGGGAGGGGGGACTCAGAGCACAGATACGCAGTATTTT
>TRBD1|TRBV10-3|TRBJ1-1|once
CATRDRGGMNTEAFF
TGTGCCACCAGGGACAGGGGGGGTATGAACACTGAAGCTTTCTTT
>NA|TRBV15|TRBJ2-7|NA
CATSRDGAGNRWQYF
TGTGCCACCAGCAGAGATGGGGCAGGGAATAGGTGGCAGTACTTC
>NA|TRBV20-1|TRBJ1-2|NA
CSARDRANSF
TGCAGTGCTAGAGACAGGGCTAATTCTTTT
>TRBD2|TRBV5-1|TRBJ2-1|NA
CASSLRSGSSNEQFF
TGCGCCAGCAGCTTGCGGAGCGGGAGTTCGAATGAGCAGTTCTTC
>TRBD1|TRBV7-3|TRBJ2-7|NA
CASSSGQGAGEQYF
TGTGCCAGCAGCTCAGGGCAGGGGGCGGGTGAGCAGTACTTC
>TRBD1|TRBV6-1|TRBJ1-4|NA
CASSRTGGGGEKLFF
TGTGCCAGCAGTCGGACAGGGGGCGGGGGTGAAAAACTGTTTTTT
>NA|TRBV27|TRBJ2-5|NA
CASSLIGRKGETQYF
TGTGCCAGCAGTTTAATCGGGAGAAAGGGAGAGACCCAGTACTTC
>NA|TRBV11-1|TRBJ2-3|NA
CASSPREIGDTQYF
TGTGCCAGCAGCCCCCGGGAGATAGGGGATACGCAGTATTTT
>TRBD2|TRBV9|TRBJ2-3|NA
CASSVATAGGRADTQYF
TGTGCCAGCAGCGTAGCTACAGCGGGAGGGCGGGCAGATACGCAGTATTTT
>TRBD1|TRBV2|TRBJ2-7|NA
CASSEDRPAYEQYF
TGTGCCAGCAGTGAGGACAGGCCCGCCTACGAGCAGTACTTC
>TRBD1|TRBV27|TRBJ1-3|NA
CASREAQGEYEGNTIYF
TGTGCCAGCAGGGAAGCTCAGGGGGAGTACGAAGGAAACACCATATATTTT
>TRBD1|TRBV28|TRBJ2-2|NA
CASSLSRTGIFVELFF
TGTGCCAGCAGTTTATCTAGGACAGGGATTTTTGTGGAGCTGTTTTTT
>TRBD1|TRBV27|TRBJ2-7|NA
CASRRPGTGGNEQYF
TGTGCCAGCAGAAGGCCGGGGACAGGAGGCAACGAGCAGTACTTC
>NA|TRBV4-1|TRBJ1-1|NA
CASSTDTGDTEAFF
TGCGCCAGCAGCACAGACACGGGGGACACTGAAGCTTTCTTT
>NA|TRBV30|TRBJ1-5|many
CAWSRDTREAQHF
TGTGCCTGGAGTAGGGACACACGGGAGGCCCAGCATTTT
>NA|TRBV7-8|TRBJ2-1|NA
CASSSNSGFSYNEQFF
TGTGCCAGCAGCTCAAACAGCGGATTCTCCTACAATGAGCAGTTCTTC
>NA|TRBV19|TRBJ1-5|NA
CASSIGGEPQHF
TGTGCCAGTAGTATTGGGGGCGAGCCCCAGCATTTT
>TRBD1|TRBV6-1|TRBJ2-2|NA
CASSERTGGFNTGELFF
TGTGCCAGCAGTGAAAGAACAGGGGGCTTTAACACCGGGGAGCTGTTTTTT
>TRBD1|TRBV2|TRBJ2-4|NA
CASRTGGSAKNIQYF
TGTGCCAGCAGAACAGGGGGTTCAGCCAAAAACATTCAGTACTTC
>NA|TRBV27|TRBJ1-5|NA
CASSSPQVRPISNQPQHF
TGTGCCAGCAGTTCCCCCCAGGTTAGACCGATTAGCAATCAGCCCCAGCATTTT
>TRBD1|TRBV5-1|TRBJ1-3|NA
CASSLGDRGPLNSGNTIYF
TGCGCCAGCAGCTTGGGGGACAGGGGGCCTTTAAACTCTGGAAACACCATATATTTT
>NA|TRBV19|TRBJ1-2|NA
CAAQGPNYGYTF
TGTGCCGCTCAGGGTCCTAACTATGGCTACACCTTC
>NA|TRBV7-6|TRBJ1-5|NA
CASSPGQGVNQPQHF
TGTGCCAGCAGCCCCGGGCAGGGCGTCAATCAGCCCCAGCATTTT
>TRBD1|TRBV27|TRBJ2-3|NA
CASSWDRGGTDTQYF
TGTGCCAGCAGTTGGGACAGGGGAGGAACAGATACGCAGTATTTT
>NA|TRBV6-6|TRBJ1-1|NA
CASSPTGQSNTEAFF
TGTGCCAGCAGTCCCACCGGACAGAGTAACACTGAAGCTTTCTTT
>NA|TRBV28|TRBJ2-7|few
CASSLSGAQYF
TGTGCCAGCAGTTTATCGGGAGCGCAGTACTTC
>NA|TRBV15|TRBJ2-7|NA
CATSRKRDTGEQYF
TGTGCCACCAGCAGGAAGCGCGACACAGGCGAGCAGTACTTC
>NA|TRBV11-2|TRBJ2-3|NA
CASSYGSDTQYF
TGTGCCAGCAGCTACGGGTCAGATACGCAGTATTTT